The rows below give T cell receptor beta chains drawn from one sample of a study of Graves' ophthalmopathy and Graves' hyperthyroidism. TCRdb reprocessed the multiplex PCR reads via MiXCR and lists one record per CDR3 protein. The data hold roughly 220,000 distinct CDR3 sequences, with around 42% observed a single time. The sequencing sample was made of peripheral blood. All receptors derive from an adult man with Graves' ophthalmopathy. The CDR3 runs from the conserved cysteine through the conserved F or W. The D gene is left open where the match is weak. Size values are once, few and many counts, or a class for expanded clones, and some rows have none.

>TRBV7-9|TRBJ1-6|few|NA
CASSLDVWGSDSPLHF
TGTGCCAGCAGCTTAGATGTGTGGGGGAGCGATTCACCCCTCCACTTT
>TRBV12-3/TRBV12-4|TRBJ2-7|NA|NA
CASTQGRYEQYF
TGTGCCAGCACTCAGGGTCGGTACGAGCAGTACTTC
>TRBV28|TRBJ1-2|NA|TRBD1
CASSLGDRGGYGYTF
TGTGCCAGCAGTTTAGGGGACAGGGGAGGATATGGCTACACCTTC
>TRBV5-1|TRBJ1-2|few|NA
CASSLAQADNGYTF
TGCGCCAGCAGCTTGGCTCAGGCCGACAATGGCTACACCTTC
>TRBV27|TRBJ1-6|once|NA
CASSFAGANSPLHF
TGTGCCAGCAGTTTTGCGGGGGCTAATTCACCCCTCCACTTT
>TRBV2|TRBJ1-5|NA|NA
CASSEGDSNQPQHF
TGTGCCAGCAGTGAAGGAGATAGCAATCAGCCCCAGCATTTT
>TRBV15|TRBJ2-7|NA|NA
CATSRDPRGTYEQYF
TGTGCCACCAGCAGAGATCCCCGGGGAACCTACGAGCAGTACTTC
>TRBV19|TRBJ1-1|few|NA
CASSVGRVGTEAFF
TGTGCCAGTAGTGTCGGCAGGGTCGGCACTGAAGCTTTCTTT
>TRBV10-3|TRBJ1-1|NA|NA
CASSLLSAGADTEAFF
TGTGCCAGCAGTTTATTGTCCGCTGGGGCAGACACTGAAGCTTTCTTT
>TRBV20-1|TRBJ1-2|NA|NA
CSAREGTHYGYTF
TGCAGTGCTAGAGAGGGGACTCACTATGGCTACACCTTC
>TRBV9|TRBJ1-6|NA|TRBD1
CASSLAQGQNNSPLHF
TGTGCCAGCAGCCTAGCCCAGGGACAGAATAATTCACCCCTCCACTTT
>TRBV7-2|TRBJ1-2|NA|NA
CASSLFQQGASYGYTF
TGTGCCAGCAGCTTGTTTCAGCAGGGTGCATCGTATGGCTACACCTTC
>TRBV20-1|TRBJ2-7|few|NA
CSARLSSYEQYF
TGCAGTGCGCGATTGAGCTCCTACGAGCAGTACTTC
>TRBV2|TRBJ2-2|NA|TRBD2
CASSALAGVVTGELFF
TGTGCCAGCAGTGCGCTAGCGGGAGTTGTAACCGGGGAGCTGTTTTTT
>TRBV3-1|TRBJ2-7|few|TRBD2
CASSQGPSGNYEQYF
TGTGCCAGCAGCCAAGGGCCTAGCGGGAACTACGAGCAGTACTTC
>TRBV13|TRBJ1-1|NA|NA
CASSLGPGPGAFF
TGTGCCAGCAGCTTAGGACCGGGACCAGGAGCTTTCTTT
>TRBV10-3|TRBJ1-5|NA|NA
CAIRTEGGTLNQPQHF
TGTGCCATCAGGACTGAGGGCGGGACACTTAATCAGCCCCAGCATTTT
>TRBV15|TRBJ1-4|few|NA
CATSRTQSSNEKLFF
TGTGCCACCAGCAGAACCCAGTCGTCTAATGAAAAACTGTTTTTT
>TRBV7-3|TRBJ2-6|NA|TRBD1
CASSLGQRAANVLTF
TGTGCCAGCAGCTTGGGACAGCGCGCGGCCAACGTCCTGACTTTC
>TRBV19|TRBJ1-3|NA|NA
CASSYRGSGNTIYF
TGTGCCAGTAGTTATCGCGGCTCTGGAAACACCATATATTTT
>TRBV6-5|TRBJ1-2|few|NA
CASSEVVGDGYTF
TGTGCCAGCAGTGAAGTCGTGGGGGATGGCTACACCTTC
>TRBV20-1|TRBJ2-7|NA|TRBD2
CSARRGTSGRTYEQYF
TGCAGTGCTAGACGCGGGACTAGCGGGAGGACCTACGAGCAGTACTTC
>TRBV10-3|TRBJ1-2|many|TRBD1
CAIGEPGGGYTF
TGTGCCATCGGCGAGCCAGGGGGTGGCTACACCTTC
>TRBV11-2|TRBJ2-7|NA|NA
CASSLDRSPAHSF
TGTGCCAGCAGCTTAGATCGTTCTCCCGCGCATTCATTC
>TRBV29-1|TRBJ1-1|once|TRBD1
CSVDETGLRNTEAFF
TGCAGCGTTGACGAGACAGGGTTGAGGAACACTGAAGCTTTCTTT
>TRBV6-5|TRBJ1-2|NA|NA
CASSYSSQGRLTNYGYTF
TGTGCCAGCAGTTACTCGAGTCAGGGGAGACTTACTAACTATGGCTACACCTTC
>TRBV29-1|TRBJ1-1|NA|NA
CSVRAGVTTEAFF
TGCAGCGTTCGGGCAGGGGTCACCACTGAAGCTTTCTTT
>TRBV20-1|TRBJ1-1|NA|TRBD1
CSARVGGSNTEAFF
TGCAGTGCGAGGGTAGGGGGCTCGAACACTGAAGCTTTCTTT
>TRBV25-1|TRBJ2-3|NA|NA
CASSESYRHTDTQYF
TGTGCCAGCAGTGAGAGCTACAGGCACACAGATACGCAGTATTTT
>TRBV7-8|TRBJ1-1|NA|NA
CASSIRRENTEAFF
TGTGCCAGCAGTATCCGCAGGGAAAACACTGAAGCTTTCTTT
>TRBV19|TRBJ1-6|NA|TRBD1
CASSRTGVGSPLHF
TGTGCCAGTAGTAGAACAGGGGTCGGTTCACCCCTCCACTTT
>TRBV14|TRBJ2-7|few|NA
CARRGYEQYF
TGTGCCAGGAGGGGATACGAGCAGTACTTC
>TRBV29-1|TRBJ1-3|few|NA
CSAEPRTEGGGNTIYF
TGCAGCGCCGAACCGAGGACAGAGGGAGGTGGAAACACCATATATTTT
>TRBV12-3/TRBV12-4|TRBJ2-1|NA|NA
CASSFSGYNEQFF
TGTGCCAGCAGTTTCTCAGGGTACAATGAGCAGTTCTTC
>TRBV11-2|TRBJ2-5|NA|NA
CASSLRRGGQETQYF
TGTGCCAGCAGCTTACGGAGAGGTGGGCAAGAGACCCAGTACTTC
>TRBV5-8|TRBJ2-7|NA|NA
CASSLWGLRGYEQYF
TGTGCCAGCAGCTTGTGGGGGTTGAGGGGTTACGAGCAGTACTTC
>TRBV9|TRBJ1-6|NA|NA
CASTPPNSPLHF
TGTGCCAGCACTCCACCGAACTCACCCCTCCACTTT
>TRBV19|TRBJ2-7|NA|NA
CASSEDSIEYEQYF
TGTGCCAGTAGTGAGGACAGTATTGAATACGAGCAGTACTTC
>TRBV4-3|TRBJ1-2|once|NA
CASSQDPQNYGYTF
TGCGCCAGCAGCCAAGACCCCCAGAACTATGGCTACACCTTC
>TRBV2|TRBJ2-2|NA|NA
CASSDRTVNTGELFF
TGTGCCAGCAGTGATCGGACAGTGAACACCGGGGAGCTGTTTTTT
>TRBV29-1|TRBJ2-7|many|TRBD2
CATMTSESYEQYF
TGCGCGACGATGACTAGCGAATCCTACGAGCAGTACTTC
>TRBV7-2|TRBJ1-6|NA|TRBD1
CASSSGTVNSPLHF
TGTGCCAGCAGCTCCGGGACAGTTAATTCACCCCTCCACTTT
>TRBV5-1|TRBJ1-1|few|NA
CASSPQGSVGTEAFF
TGCGCCAGCAGCCCACAGGGCTCGGTCGGCACTGAAGCTTTCTTT
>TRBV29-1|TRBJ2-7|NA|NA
CSSDGPPSSYEQYF
TGCAGCAGTGACGGCCCCCCTTCCTCCTACGAGCAGTACTTC
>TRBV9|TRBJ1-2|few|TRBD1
CASSAGQGPQGYTF
TGTGCCAGCAGCGCCGGACAGGGACCCCAAGGCTACACCTTC
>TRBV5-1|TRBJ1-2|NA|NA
CASSLMPWGLNYGYTF
TGCGCCAGCAGCTTGATGCCGTGGGGACTTAACTATGGCTACACCTTC
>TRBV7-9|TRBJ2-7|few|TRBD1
CASSPRTGAGYEQYF
TGTGCCAGCAGCCCCCGGACAGGGGCTGGATACGAGCAGTACTTC
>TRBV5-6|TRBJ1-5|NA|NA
CASSLGSGSYLSNQPQHF
TGTGCCAGCAGCTTGGGCAGCGGGTCCTATCTTAGCAATCAGCCCCAGCATTTT
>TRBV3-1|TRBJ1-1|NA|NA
CASSHSGQLNTEAFF
TGTGCCAGCAGCCACTCTGGACAGCTGAACACTGAAGCTTTCTTT
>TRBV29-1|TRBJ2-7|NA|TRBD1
CSVVDGQVSSYEQYF
TGCAGCGTTGTGGACGGACAGGTGAGCTCCTACGAGCAGTACTTC
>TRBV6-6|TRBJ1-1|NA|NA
CASRPDRYRLEAFF
TGTGCCAGCAGGCCCGACAGGTACCGACTTGAAGCTTTCTTT
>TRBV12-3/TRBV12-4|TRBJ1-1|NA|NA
CASSGGGASTEAFF
TGTGCCAGCAGTGGGGGGGGGGCGAGCACTGAAGCTTTCTTT
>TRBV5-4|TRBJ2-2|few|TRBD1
CASSLMTGATGELFF
TGTGCCAGCAGCTTGATGACAGGGGCGACCGGGGAGCTGTTTTTT
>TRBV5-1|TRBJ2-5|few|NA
CASSLGLDETQYF
TGCGCCAGCAGCTTGGGACTTGATGAGACCCAGTACTTC